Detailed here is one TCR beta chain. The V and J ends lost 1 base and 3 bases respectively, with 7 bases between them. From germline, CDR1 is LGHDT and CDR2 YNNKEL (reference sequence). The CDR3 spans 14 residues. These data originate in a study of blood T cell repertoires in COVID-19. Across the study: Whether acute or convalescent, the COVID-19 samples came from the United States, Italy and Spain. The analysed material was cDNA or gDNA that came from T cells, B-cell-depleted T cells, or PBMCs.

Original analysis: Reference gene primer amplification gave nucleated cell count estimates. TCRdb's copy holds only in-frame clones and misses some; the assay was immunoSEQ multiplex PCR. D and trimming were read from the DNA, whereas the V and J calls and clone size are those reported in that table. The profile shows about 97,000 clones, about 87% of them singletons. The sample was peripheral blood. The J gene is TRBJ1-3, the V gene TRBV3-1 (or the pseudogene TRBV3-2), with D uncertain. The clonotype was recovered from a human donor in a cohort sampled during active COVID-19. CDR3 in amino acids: CASSQGQFGNTIYF. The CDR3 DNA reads TGTGCCAGCAGCCAAGGACAATTTGGAAACACCATATATTTT.